The 29 T cell receptor beta chains below were found in one sample sequenced in a study of human T cells and chemical hapten exposure. Individual cDNA molecules in this library carried unique molecular identifiers. TCRdb recomputed calls from the reads with MiXCR, one row per CDR3 protein. The data show about 120,000 distinct CDR3 sequences, around 9% seen once. The total RNA was obtained from whole blood that was not fractionated. Source material: whole blood. These receptors came from a human donor in good health. Some clones in this sample may be carry-over from other donors' samples.

This clonotype came up many times. This chain links TRBV7-8 with TRBJ1-2; TRBD1 matches at 9 bases. Germline V gene data show CDR1 as SGHVS and CDR2 as FQNEAQ. This CDR3 region has 14 residues. J gave up 6 bases and V 5 bases, and 7 bases lay outside the gene matches. CDR3 DNA: TGTGCCAGCAGCATACACAGGGGGCGCGATGGCTACACCTTC. It codes for CASSIHRGRDGYTF.

This clonotype was found a few times. V gene TRBV27 combines with J gene TRBJ1-4; unclear D gene. V was pared by 3 bases and J by 3 bases, with 8 bases between. The V gene's germline CDR1 is MNHEY and CDR2 SMNVEV (reference sequence). This CDR3 has 14 residues. CDR3 amino acids: CASSLSGSNEKLFF. In nucleotides, the CDR3 is TGTGCCAGCAGTTTGTCCGGGTCTAATGAAAAACTGTTTTTT.

The rearrangement links TRBV7-2 to TRBJ2-1, with D perhaps matching TRBD2 (7 bases). The CDR3 extends over 15 amino acids. V lost 5 bases and J 8 bases, leaving 19 bases between the germline ends. The germline V gene encodes CDR1 SGHTA and CDR2 FQGNSA. The CDR3 sequence is CASSLSSGGGYEQFF. The CDR3 DNA reads TGTGCCAGCAGCCTATCTAGCGGAGGGGGTTATGAGCAGTTCTTC. The variable domain in full, completed from reference TRBV7-2 and TRBJ2-1, reads GAGVSQSPSNKVTEKGKDVELRCDPISGHTALYWYRQSLGQGLEFLIYFQGNSAPDKSGLPSDRFSAERTGGSVSTLTIQRTQQEDSAVYLCASSLSSGGGYEQFFGPGTRLTVL.

This chain connects TRBV7-9 to TRBJ2-7, with a possible D match to TRBD1 (5 bases). Germline CDR1 SEHNR, CDR2 FQNEAQ (reference sequence). There are 16 residues in the CDR3. V was cut by 0 bases and J by 1 base, with 13 bases left in between. CDR3 in amino acids: CASSLAGQGRSYEQYF. The DNA for the CDR3 is TGTGCCAGCAGCTTAGCCGGGCAGGGCAGGTCCTACGAGCAGTACTTC.

This clonotype came up many times. The V call is TRBV2, the J call TRBJ1-6, with 7 nucleotides matching TRBD1. The CDR3 has 14 amino acids. CDR1 is SNHLY, CDR2 FYNNEI, per germline. V shed 5 bases and J 7 bases; nucleotides not matched to a gene: 5. The CDR3 here is CASSPGTANSPLHF. The CDR3 bases are TGTGCCAGCAGTCCCGGGACAGCGAATTCACCCCTCCACTTT.

This clonotype was seen more than once but under ten times. The gene calls are TRBV12-3 or TRBV12-4 and TRBJ2-1, with 7 bases lining up with TRBD2. Trimming removed 0 bases from V and 10 bases from J; junction bases left unmatched: 0. This CDR3 is built from 12 residues. CDR3: CASSLARGEQFF. Here the CDR3 DNA reads TGTGCCAGCAGTTTAGCGCGGGGGGAGCAGTTCTTC.

In this sample, this clonotype turned up many times. In DNA form, the CDR3 reads TGTGCCAGCAGCTCCCCCCTGAACTATGGCTACACCTTC. Its protein product is CASSSPLNYGYTF. The chain couples TRBV7-9 to TRBJ1-2; no firm D call. Germline CDR1 is SEHNR and CDR2 is FQNEAQ (reference sequence). This CDR3 contains 13 residues. V was trimmed by 4 bases and J by 2 bases, leaving 8 bases between them.

The gene calls are TRBV27 and TRBJ2-1, with 8 bases matching TRBD2. The CDR3 runs 18 residues. Germline CDR1 reads MNHEY; CDR2 reads SMNVEV (reference sequence). Losses at the gene ends were 7 bases for V and 7 bases for J; bases not matched to a gene: 21. CDR3 in amino acids: CASTRRLGVSGTLNEQFF. The DNA of the CDR3 is TGTGCCAGCACCCGGAGACTAGGGGTTAGCGGGACGTTGAATGAGCAGTTCTTC.

In its sample, this clonotype was seen many times. The chain couples TRBV12-3 or TRBV12-4 to TRBJ1-2, with D possibly TRBD1 on 5 matching bases. This CDR3 region has 12 residues. The V end was cut by 5 bases, the J end by 5 bases, with 9 bases between. CDR3 bases: TGTGCCAGCAGTCCAGGGTTGTATGGCTACACCTTC. This gives the protein CASSPGLYGYTF.

On this clonotype: Here the CDR3 omits its conserved ending phenylalanine or tryptophan, so a read error is the likely source. The chain carries TRBV3-1 and TRBJ2-1, with 15 bases that match TRBD2. The junction had 5 bases not matched to a gene; V was cut back by 4 bases and J by 7 bases. The CDR3 consists of 16 residues. CDR1 LGHDT and CDR2 YNNKEL come from the germline V gene (reference sequence). The CDR3 reads CASSPWTSGRANEQFS. For the CDR3, the DNA is TGTGCCAGCAGCCCCTGGACTAGCGGGAGGGCTAATGAGCAGTTCTCC.

The table lists this clonotype with a few counts. This sequence joins TRBV4-2 and TRBJ1-2; no firm D call. Germline V CDR1 and CDR2: LGHNA, YNFKEQ. The V end lost 4 bases, the J end lost 1 base, and 16 bases lay between the germline ends. CDR3 size: 16 residues. The CDR3 DNA is TGTGCCAGCAGCCCAAGTTCGCAGCCTCTTAACTATGGCTACACCTTC. This translates into CASSPSSQPLNYGYTF.

This chain uses TRBV9 with TRBJ2-6, with TRBD1 matching over 11 bases. CDR3 size: 18 residues. V was pared by 2 bases and J by 0 bases, with 4 bases of the junction left unmatched. Germline-derived CDR1 and CDR2 are SGDLS and YYNGEE. CDR3 region: CASSVGQGAYSGANVLTF. As DNA, the CDR3 is TGTGCCAGCAGCGTTGGACAGGGGGCGTACTCTGGGGCCAACGTCCTGACTTTC.

Turning to this clonotype: This may come from a read error, since a much larger clone is one base off. This sequence joins TRBV12-3 or TRBV12-4 and TRBJ1-1, with D uncertain. The CDR3 has 11 amino acids. V was pared by 9 bases and J by 4 bases, with 9 bases between. The CDR3 bases are TGTGCCAGTACTTGGGGCACTGAAGCTTTCTTT. It yields the protein CASTWGTEAFF.

This clonotype was observed a handful of times. The chain is built from TRBV25-1 and TRBJ2-7; weak D call: TRBD1 (6 bases). Trimming left V 7 bases short and J 3 bases short, with 16 bases between. Germline values: CDR1 MGHDK, CDR2 SYGVNS. The CDR3 is 14 residues long. DNA of the CDR3: TGTGCCAGCACCCAGGGCCAGGGGCACTACGAGCAGTACTTC. This encodes CASTQGQGHYEQYF.

This clonotype was recorded at least ten times. The chain recombines TRBV9 with TRBJ1-1, with D possibly being TRBD1 (5 bases). Per germline, CDR1 SGDLS and CDR2 YYNGEE. This CDR3 region has 17 residues. V was shortened by 4 bases and J by 4 bases, with 23 bases between the two germline ends. The DNA for the CDR3 is TGTGCCAGCAGCTCTAGTTCCACGCCGGGACTGACCACTGAAGCTTTCTTT. It is translated as CASSSSSTPGLTTEAFF.

This clonotype has at least ten counts. The gene calls are TRBV19 and TRBJ2-2; D perhaps matches TRBD1 (6 bases). This CDR3 is built from 16 residues. The germline V gene has CDR1 LNHDA and CDR2 SQIVND (reference sequence). The germline V and J ends were trimmed by 7 bases and 6 bases, with 21 bases remaining between them. CDR3 nucleotides: TGTGCCAGTACATTGAACAGGGAAGGTAGAGCCGGGGAGCTGTTTTTT. Encoded protein: CASTLNREGRAGELFF.

The chain carries TRBV11-3 and TRBJ2-2; a possible D gene is TRBD1 (6 bases). V was shortened by 5 bases and J by 4 bases, with 14 bases between the two germline ends. CDR1 is SGHNT and CDR2 is YENEEA in the germline V gene. CDR3 length: 15 residues. The CDR3 DNA is TGTGCCAGCAGCCTCGAAGGGACACGCACCGGGGAGCTGTTTTTT. It translates to CASSLEGTRTGELFF. Using reference TRBV11-3 and TRBJ2-2 for the parts outside the CDR3, the full variable domain is EAGVVQSPRYKIIEKKQPVAFWCNPISGHNTLYWYLQNLGQGPELLIRYENEEAVDDSQLPKDRFSAERLKGVDSTLKIQPAELGDSAVYLCASSLEGTRTGELFFGEGSRLTVL.

The CDR3 spells CASSLGPSETQYF. CDR3 DNA sequence: TGTGCCAGCAGCTTAGGACCCAGCGAGACCCAGTACTTC. The gene calls are TRBV11-2 and TRBJ2-5, with D uncertain. Germline values: CDR1 SGHAT, CDR2 FQNNGV. The V and J ends lost 1 base and 5 bases respectively, with 8 bases between them. This CDR3 comprises 13 residues.

This chain joins TRBV5-4 and TRBJ2-1; tentatively, D is TRBD1 (5 bases). The CDR3 length is 15 residues. Germline-derived CDR1 and CDR2 are SGHNT and YYREEE (reference sequence). Deletions cut 0 bases from V and 8 bases from J, with 15 bases between. The CDR3 sequence: CASSLAQGLGYEQFF. The CDR3 DNA reads as TGTGCCAGCAGCTTGGCTCAGGGTCTTGGATATGAGCAGTTCTTC.

This clonotype was recorded many times. The chain carries TRBV5-1 and TRBJ2-5; no clear D. CDR3 size: 12 residues. With 2 bases removed from V and 2 bases from J, the gap between germline ends came to 4 bases. The V gene's germline CDR1 is SGHRS and CDR2 YFSETQ. CDR3 sequence reads: CASSFTQETQYF. The CDR3 region has the DNA TGCGCCAGCAGCTTCACGCAAGAGACCCAGTACTTC.

This chain joins TRBV14 and TRBJ2-4; D call uncertain. This CDR3 has 13 residues. V was cut by 6 bases and J by 8 bases, with 14 bases left in between. Per the germline V gene, CDR1 is SGHDN and CDR2 is FVKESK. The CDR3 spells CASSLLGSDIQYF. The CDR3 nucleotides read TGTGCCAGCAGTTTGCTAGGGTCGGACATTCAGTACTTC.

J is TRBJ1-1 and V is TRBV9; D not certain. Trimming removed 0 bases at V and 1 base at J, with 7 bases between. CDR3 length equals 14 residues. The germline V gene has CDR1 SGDLS and CDR2 YYNGEE. CDR3 coding DNA: TGTGCCAGCAGCGTAGGCACCCCGAACACTGAAGCTTTCTTT. The encoded protein is CASSVGTPNTEAFF.

A few counts support this clonotype. The gene calls are TRBV5-5 and TRBJ1-6; the D gene is possibly TRBD1 (5 bases). The CDR3 is 16 residues long. Germline V gives CDR1 SGHKS, CDR2 YYEKEE (reference sequence). The V end lost 0 bases, the J end lost 7 bases, and 14 bases lay between the germline ends. The CDR3 region is CASSLEGPLSNSPLHF. Written as DNA, the CDR3 is TGTGCCAGCAGCTTGGAGGGACCCCTTTCCAATTCACCCCTCCACTTT.

This clonotype was observed many times. The gene calls are TRBV10-3 and TRBJ1-1, with TRBD1 identical over 9 bases. V lost 4 bases and J lost 6; bases outside the gene matches: 18. The CDR3 is 18 amino acids. Germline lookup yields CDR1 ENHRY and CDR2 SYGVKD. The DNA of the CDR3 is TGTGCCATCAGTGGATTGCCGGGACAGGGCGTAGGTAGCTCTGAAGCTTTCTTT. Translation: CAISGLPGQGVGSSEAFF.

This clonotype was counted many times. The chain has TRBV20-1 and TRBJ2-1; the D gene is possibly TRBD2 (6 bases). Germline lookup yields CDR1 DFQATT and CDR2 SNEGSKA (reference sequence). This CDR3 is 14 amino acids long. The germline V and J ends were trimmed by 0 bases and 5 bases, with 11 bases remaining between them. In DNA form, the CDR3 reads TGCAGTGCTAGAGATTTAGCGGCCAACAATGAGCAGTTCTTC. It encodes CSARDLAANNEQFF.

This clonotype was seen many times. The chain links TRBV18 to TRBJ1-1; D is ambiguous. The V and J ends lost 3 bases and 3 bases respectively, with 8 bases between them. The CDR3 covers 13 residues. Germline V gene sequence: CDR1 KGHSH, CDR2 LQKENI. This CDR3 is CASSPRRDTEAFF. The CDR3 bases are TGTGCCAGCTCACCGAGGAGGGACACTGAAGCTTTCTTT. Full variable domain (missing parts from reference TRBV18 and TRBJ1-1): NAGVMQNPRHLVRRRGQEARLRCSPMKGHSHVYWYRQLPEEGLKFMVYLQKENIIDESGMPKERFSAEFPKEGPSILRIQQVVRGDSAAYFCASSPRRDTEAFFGQGTRLTVV.

Many counts were recorded for this clonotype. The chain uses TRBV10-3 and TRBJ2-7; 7 bases agree with TRBD2. CDR1 is ENHRY, CDR2 SYGVKD, per germline. The ends lost 10 bases at V and 2 bases at J; junction bases unmatched: 2. The CDR3 loop spans 11 amino acids. In nucleotides, the CDR3 is TGTGCCACGGGGGGAACCTACGAGCAGTACTTC. Residues: CATGGTYEQYF.

CDR3 coding DNA: TGTGCCAGCAGTGTCTTCGGGCTAGCACGCCAAGAGACCCAGTACTTC. Translated, it gives CASSVFGLARQETQYF. This rearrangement joins TRBV9 to TRBJ2-5, with D possibly being TRBD2 (5 bases). This CDR3 contains 16 residues. V gave up 5 bases and J gave up 1 base, with 18 bases separating them. Germline V gene lookup returns CDR1 SGDLS and CDR2 YYNGEE.

The genes are TRBV5-4 and TRBJ2-7, with D tentatively TRBD1 (6 bases). Germline CDR1 and CDR2: SGHNT and YYREEE (reference sequence). Trimming pared 4 bases from V and 0 bases from J, leaving 14 bases between. CDR3 length: 15 amino acids. The CDR3 spells CASSTGTLSSYEQYF. The CDR3 nucleotides are TGTGCCAGCAGCACCGGGACACTAAGCTCCTACGAGCAGTACTTC.